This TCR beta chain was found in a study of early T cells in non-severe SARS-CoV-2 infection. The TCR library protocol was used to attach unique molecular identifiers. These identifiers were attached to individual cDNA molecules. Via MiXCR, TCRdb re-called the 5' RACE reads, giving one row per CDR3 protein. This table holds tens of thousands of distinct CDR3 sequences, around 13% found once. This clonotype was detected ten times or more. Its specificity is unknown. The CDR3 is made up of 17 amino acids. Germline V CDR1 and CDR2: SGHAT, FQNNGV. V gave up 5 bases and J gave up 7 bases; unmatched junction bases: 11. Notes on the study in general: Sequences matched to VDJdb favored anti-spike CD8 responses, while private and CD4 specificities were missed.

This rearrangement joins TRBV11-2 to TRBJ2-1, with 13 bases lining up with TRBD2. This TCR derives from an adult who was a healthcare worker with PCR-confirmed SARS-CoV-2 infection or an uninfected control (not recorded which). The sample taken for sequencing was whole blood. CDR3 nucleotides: TGTGCCAGCAGCAAAACTAGCGGGAGGGCCCTGGGGAATGAGCAGTTCTTC. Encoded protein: CASSKTSGRALGNEQFF.